Listed here are 7 T cell receptor beta chains from one sample, sequenced in a study of metastatic and nonmetastatic thyroid tumors. MiXCR was used by TCRdb to re-call the PCR reads. Of over 65,000 clones listed, roughly an eighth are singletons. All patients reached thyroid surgery having received no treatment beforehand. Material: tumor tissue. The receptors come from a female donor with papillary thyroid cancer or a benign thyroid nodule (not recorded which). Some clones in this sample may be carry-over from other donors' samples.

This clone showed up just a few times. Just one base apart from a much larger clone, this may be a read error. Distinct nucleotide sequences in the sample also encode this CDR3. This sequence joins TRBV10-1 and TRBJ1-2, with a possible D match to TRBD1 (6 bases). The CDR3 extends over 12 amino acids. Per germline, CDR1 WNHNN and CDR2 SYGVQD (reference sequence). The CDR3 bases are TGCGCCAGCAGTGACAACAGGGTTGGCTACACATTC. Protein sequence: CASSDNRVGYTF.

As regards this clone: With a much larger clone just one base away, this may be a read error. This chain links TRBV20-1 with TRBJ2-1; D is ambiguous. V lost 6 bases to trimming and J lost 9 bases, with 15 bases between them. Germline V CDR1 and CDR2: DFQATT, SNEGSKA (reference sequence). The CDR3 covers 12 residues. The CDR3 nucleotides read TGCAGTGCACGGTTGGAGTACGGTGAGCAGTTCTTC. It yields the protein CSARLEYGEQFF.

The V gene is TRBV5-6, the J gene TRBJ2-1; D is unresolved. CDR1 and CDR2 from the germline V gene are SGHDT and YYEEEE. V was clipped by 5 bases and J by 8 bases, with 20 bases between them. This CDR3 is built from 15 residues. CDR3 residues: CASSLTGDFEDEQFF. The CDR3 DNA follows: TGTGCCAGCAGTCTTACTGGGGATTTTGAGGATGAGCAGTTCTTC.

In its sample, this clone was seen many times. This CDR3 is also generated by other DNA sequences in the sample. V usage is TRBV29-1 and J usage is TRBJ1-5; 10 bases are a match to TRBD1. The germline gives CDR1 SQVTM, CDR2 ANQGSEA. The CDR3 covers 13 residues. The ends lost 4 bases at V and 5 bases at J; junction bases unmatched: 2. The CDR3 sequence: CSVGGTGDQPQHF. DNA of the CDR3: TGCAGCGTTGGGGGGACAGGGGATCAGCCCCAGCATTTT.

This clone was seen at least ten times. Other DNA variants within this sample encode the same CDR3. The chain couples TRBV9 to TRBJ2-7; D unclear. The CDR3 runs to 15 residues. Germline V gene sequence: CDR1 SGDLS, CDR2 YYNGEE. V gave up 0 bases and J gave up 2 bases, with 12 bases separating them. CDR3 in amino acids: CASSVAAADPYEQYF. The CDR3 DNA is TGTGCCAGCAGCGTAGCGGCGGCGGATCCCTACGAGCAGTACTTC.

This clone was observed at least ten times. The chain uses TRBV12-5 and TRBJ1-1, with 8 bases matching TRBD1. The CDR3 extends over 16 amino acids. CDR1 and CDR2 (germline): LGHNT, FRNRAP. J lost 0 bases, V lost 7 bases, and 10 bases had no gene match. In nucleotides, the CDR3 is TGTGCTAGTGCCCGGGGACAGGCGCCTCTGAACACTGAAGCTTTCTTT. Its translation is CASARGQAPLNTEAFF.

A word on this clone: At one boundary the junction diverges from the germline segment, which might be a read error. The CDR3 sequence is CASSQEGTGANVLTF. CDR3 in DNA: TGCGCCAGCAGTCAGGAGGGTACCGGGGCCAACGTCCTGACTTTC. The genes are TRBV6-1 and TRBJ2-6, with D possibly matching TRBD2 (6 bases). The CDR3 consists of 15 residues. Germline V gene lookup returns CDR1 MNHNS and CDR2 SASEGT.